This T cell receptor (beta chain) was captured by sequencing in a study of graft-versus-host responses after intestinal transplantation. Background on the study: Induction using anti-thymocyte globulin, followed by tacrolimus and steroids for two to four years, was given to all recipients.

Germline values: CDR1 SGHVS, CDR2 FQNEAQ. Trimming cost V 0 bases and J 5 bases; bases outside gene matches: 4. CDR3 size: 15 residues. This clone was seen a few times. Its antigen remains unidentified. Clones were sequenced by immunoSEQ multiplex PCR, and TCRdb holds only the in-frame ones, with some missing. The data hold tens of thousands of clones, with around nine tenths observed a single time. Notes on the study in general: Detected in recipient marrow were GvH clones, some of which were first observed in ileum or blood. Among circulating GvH clones, peak levels were associated with early post-transplant declines in HvG clones.

The receptor comes from a human patient who received an intestinal transplant, so some T cells may come from the graft donor. The sample consisted of PBMCs, taken 26 days after transplant. The chain carries TRBV7-8 and TRBJ2-1, with 7 bases that match TRBD2. CDR3 nucleotide sequence: TGTGCCAGCAGCTTAGCACTAGCGAAAAACAATGAGCAGTTCTTC. Its translation: CASSLALAKNNEQFF.